This T cell receptor beta chain was profiled in a study of blood T cell repertoires in COVID-19. As for the study in general: There were acute and convalescent COVID-19 samples, and they came from the United States, Italy and Spain.

The age range of participants was about 18 to 95 years, with residence in fewer than 25 US areas. Assignment of participants to cohorts was predicated upon participant-reported clinical history. The V and J ends lost 10 bases and 8 bases respectively, with 15 bases between them. The CDR3 is made up of 12 amino acids. CDR1 is MNHEY and CDR2 is SMNVEV in the germline V gene (reference sequence). In the study's own analysis: Reference gene primer amplification gave nucleated cell count estimates. Sequencing used immunoSEQ multiplex PCR; TCRdb keeps in-frame clones, though not all of them. From that table come the V and J calls and clone size; the DNA was used to work out D and trimming. This sample has some 140,000 clones, with roughly 80% found just once.

Sequencing was carried out using PBMCs or T cells enriched from blood (not recorded which). This receptor was identified in a man in his forties with acute COVID-19. The J gene is TRBJ2-1, the V gene TRBV27, with D maybe TRBD2 (6 bases). Here the CDR3 DNA reads TGTGCCACCCTTTCGGAGGGGCATGAGCAGTTCTTC. It yields the protein CATLSEGHEQFF.